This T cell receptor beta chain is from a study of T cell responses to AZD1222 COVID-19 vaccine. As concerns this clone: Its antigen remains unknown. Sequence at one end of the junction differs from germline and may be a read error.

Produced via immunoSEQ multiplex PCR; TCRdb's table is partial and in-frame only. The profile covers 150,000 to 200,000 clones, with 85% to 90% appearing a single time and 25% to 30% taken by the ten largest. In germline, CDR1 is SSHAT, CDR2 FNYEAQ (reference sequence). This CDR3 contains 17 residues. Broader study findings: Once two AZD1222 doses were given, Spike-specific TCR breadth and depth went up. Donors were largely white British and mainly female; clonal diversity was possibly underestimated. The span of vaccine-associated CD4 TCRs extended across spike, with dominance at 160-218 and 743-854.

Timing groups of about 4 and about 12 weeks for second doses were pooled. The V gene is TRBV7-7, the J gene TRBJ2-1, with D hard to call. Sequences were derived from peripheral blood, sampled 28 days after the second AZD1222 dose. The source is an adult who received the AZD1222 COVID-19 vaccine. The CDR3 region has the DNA TGTGCTAGCAGCTTATTTCCCCCCGGTGGCTCCTACAATGAGCAGTTCTTC. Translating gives CASSLFPPGGSYNEQFF.